The next 2 T cell receptor beta chains were all read from a single sample in a study of Graves' ophthalmopathy and Graves' hyperthyroidism. Amplifying from RNA transcripts, the study obtained TCR beta CDR3 regions. HTBI-primed RT-PCR formed the first round, and a multiplex PCR formed the second. TCRdb processed the multiplex PCR reads anew with MiXCR; each CDR3 protein has one entry. The table lists 400,000 to 450,000 distinct CDR3 sequences, roughly 21% of them singletons. Source material: peripheral blood. These receptor sequences come from a woman younger than 30 with stable Graves' hyperthyroidism.

The chain recombines TRBV5-6 with TRBJ2-2; D is unclear. The germline gives CDR1 SGHDT, CDR2 YYEEEE. The V end was cut by 1 base, the J end by 0 bases, with 10 bases between. This CDR3 has 16 amino acids. CDR3 nucleotides: TGTGCCAGCAGCTTGACTCCAGCTGCGAACACCGGGGAGCTGTTTTTT. The encoded protein is CASSLTPAANTGELFF. Together with reference TRBV5-6 and TRBJ2-2, the CDR3 gives the full variable domain: DAGVTQSPTHLIKTRGQQVTLRCSPKSGHDTVSWYQQALGQGPQFIFQYYEEEERQRGNFPDRFSGHQFPNYSSELNVNALLLGDSALYLCASSLTPAANTGELFFGEGSRLTVL.

This clonotype was picked up many times. The chain employs TRBV6-5 and TRBJ1-2; tentatively, D is TRBD1 (6 bases). The CDR3 length is 12 residues. Germline CDR1 and CDR2: MNHEY and SVGAGI. V lost 2 bases to trimming and J lost 7 bases, with 8 bases between them. For the CDR3, the DNA is TGTGCCAGCAGTTACGGCAGGGGTGGCTACACCTTC. It yields the protein CASSYGRGGYTF.